This TCR beta chain was captured in a study of Graves' ophthalmopathy and Graves' hyperthyroidism. The sequenced template was RNA, covering the TCR beta CDR3 region. After a first-round RT-PCR with HTBI primers, a second-round multiplex PCR was run. TCRdb re-analysed the multiplex PCR reads in MiXCR, keeping a single row per CDR3 protein. Of about 740,000 distinct CDR3 sequences in the sample, 40% are singletons; the top ten hold roughly 46%. The ends were cut back, 0 bases at V and 6 bases at J, with 15 bases in the middle. This CDR3 is 16 amino acids long. CDR1 and CDR2 from the germline V gene are SGDLS and YYNGEE. The study, taken as a whole, reports: The authors also found most expanded thyroid clonotypes above 0.001 frequency in blood. Ophthalmopathy and stable hyperthyroidism were discriminated by a 13-signature model, with roughly 86% sensitivity and approximately 77% specificity.

Details on this clonotype: Its matching antigen is unknown.

Exclusion criteria comprised other autoimmune diseases, uncontrolled infections, pregnancy or lactation in patients. PBMCs had their origin in fresh peripheral blood (about 10 ml). Sequencing input: peripheral blood. The TCR was taken from an adult man with Graves' ophthalmopathy. The chain combines TRBV9 with TRBJ2-2; D gene unclear. CDR3 in amino acids: CASSVAAGPSAGELFF. CDR3 in DNA: TGTGCCAGCAGCGTAGCGGCAGGCCCAAGCGCCGGGGAGCTGTTTTTT.